The 20 T cell receptor beta chains below were found in one sample sequenced in a study of CD8 T cells in ankylosing spondylitis. Study-level points and caveats: A TCR beta motif of roughly eight highly homologous variants appeared characteristic of ankylosing spondylitis blood.

The antigens of these receptors remain unknown. TCRdb re-analysed the 5' RACE reads in MiXCR, keeping a single row per CDR3 protein. The repertoire includes roughly 490,000 distinct CDR3 sequences, approximately 5% of them detected once, and roughly 3.5% sits in the top ten. Sequencing was carried out using blood, either unsorted or a sorted T cell fraction (not recorded which). These receptors were taken from a male donor with ankylosing spondylitis.

Many counts were recorded for this clonotype. V usage is TRBV3-1 and J usage is TRBJ2-7; TRBD2 agrees at 9 bases. Germline assignment: CDR1 LGHDT and CDR2 YNNKEL (reference sequence). CDR3 length: 15 amino acids. Trimming removed 3 bases from V and 3 bases from J; junction bases left unmatched: 6. CDR3 DNA sequence: TGTGCCAGCAGCCAGAGCGGAGCGGGGGGCTACGAGCAGTACTTC. Translated, it gives CASSQSGAGGYEQYF.

This clonotype was seen ten or more times. The V call is TRBV5-5, the J call TRBJ1-1; 8 bases are shared with TRBD1. Germline loops: CDR1 SGHKS, CDR2 YYEKEE (reference sequence). CDR3 length: 14 residues. V gave up 4 bases and J gave up 6 bases; unmatched junction bases: 8. CDR3 in amino acids: CASSRQGSFAEAFF. CDR3 coding DNA: TGTGCCAGCAGCCGACAGGGGAGTTTCGCTGAAGCTTTCTTT.

This clonotype was picked up a small number of times. The V and J genes are TRBV9 and TRBJ2-1; 8 bases are shared with TRBD2. CDR1 is SGDLS, CDR2 YYNGEE, per germline. The CDR3 sequence is 15 residues long. Trimming at V came to 4 bases and at J to 6 bases, leaving 9 bases not matched to a gene. The CDR3, as DNA: TGTGCCAGCAGCCAGGGGTCGGGGGGGAGCAATGAGCAGTTCTTC. It translates to CASSQGSGGSNEQFF.

The table lists this clonotype with many counts. CDR3 in DNA: TGTGCCAGCACCTGGTATCCGTCACGGGGGAAGGACACCGGGGAGCTGTTTTTT. The encoded protein is CASTWYPSRGKDTGELFF. The chain employs TRBV5-5 and TRBJ2-2; TRBD2 might be the D (6 bases). The ends were cut back, 6 bases at V and 3 bases at J, with 24 bases in the middle. The germline V gene has CDR1 SGHKS and CDR2 YYEKEE (reference sequence). This CDR3 region has 18 residues.

Note on this clonotype: Just one base apart from a much larger clone, this may be a read error. In this CDR3 the conserved last residue, phenylalanine or tryptophan, is missing, so a read error is likely. The rearrangement links TRBV5-1 to TRBJ2-5; D is unresolved. The CDR3 is 12 residues long. V gave up 4 bases and J gave up 8 bases, with 12 bases separating them. Germline CDR1 and CDR2: SGHRS and YFSETQ. The CDR3, as DNA: TGCGCCAGCAGCGAAAGGATCGAAACCCAGTACTAC. Amino acid sequence: CASSERIETQYY.

This clonotype has a count of ten or more. The chain carries TRBV25-1 and TRBJ1-1, with D unclear. V lost 0 bases and J lost 4, with 9 bases in between. Germline V gives CDR1 MGHDK, CDR2 SYGVNS. The CDR3 totals 14 residues. The CDR3 bases are TGTGCCAGCAGTGAATATCAGGAAGGCACTGAAGCTTTCTTT. Its translation: CASSEYQEGTEAFF.

This clonotype has ten or more counts. The rearrangement uses TRBV10-3 and TRBJ2-1, with 11 bases matching TRBD2. CDR3 length equals 15 residues. Germline lookup yields CDR1 ENHRY and CDR2 SYGVKD. The trim removed 11 bases at V and 5 bases at J, leaving 11 bases unmatched. The CDR3 DNA is TGTGCCGTCCGGGCTAGCGGGAGGAACCACAATGAGCAGTTCTTC. Its translation: CAVRASGRNHNEQFF.

This clonotype was found many times. The chain combines TRBV20-1 with TRBJ2-1; TRBD2 matches at 9 bases. This CDR3 comprises 15 residues. The germline CDR1 and CDR2 sequences are DFQATT and SNEGSKA (reference sequence). V was clipped by 1 base and J by 4 bases; unmatched bases: 5. The CDR3 loop reads CSARAPSGVYNEQFF. CDR3 in DNA: TGCAGTGCTAGAGCACCTAGCGGGGTGTACAATGAGCAGTTCTTC.

In this sample, this clonotype turned up many times. This chain uses TRBV12-3 or TRBV12-4 with TRBJ1-2; possibly TRBD1 for D (6 bases). V lost 5 bases and J lost 7, with 11 bases in between. CDR3 length: 12 residues. The CDR3 nucleotides are TGTGCCAGCAGTCAAACAGGGTTTGGCTACACCTTC. Translating gives CASSQTGFGYTF.

At least ten counts were recorded for this clonotype. The CDR3: CASSLPGNRGTHSEQYF. CDR3 sequence (DNA): TGCGCCAGCAGCCTTCCAGGGAACCGGGGTACACATTCCGAGCAGTACTTC. This chain connects TRBV4-1 to TRBJ2-7, with D possibly being TRBD1 or TRBD2 (5 bases each). In germline, CDR1 is MGHRA, CDR2 YSYEKL. V was clipped by 4 bases and J by 6 bases, with 25 bases between them. The CDR3 totals 17 residues.

This clonotype was counted many times. The V gene is TRBV29-1, the J gene TRBJ1-2; D not resolved. Germline CDR1 SQVTM, CDR2 ANQGSEA. The germline V and J ends were trimmed by 3 bases and 8 bases, with 13 bases remaining between them. CDR3 length equals 12 residues. The CDR3 bases are TGCAGCGTTGATGAGGGATGGAGCGGCTACACCTTC. Translating gives CSVDEGWSGYTF. Together with reference TRBV29-1 and TRBJ1-2, the CDR3 gives the full variable domain: SAVISQKPSRDICQRGTSLTIQCQVDSQVTMMFWYRQQPGQSLTLIATANQGSEATYESGFVIDKFPISRPNLTFSTLTVSNMSPEDSSIYLCSVDEGWSGYTFGSGTRLTVV.

In this sample, this clonotype turned up many times. V and J are TRBV15 and TRBJ2-7; TRBD1 matches at 7 bases. V shed 0 bases, J shed 5 bases, and the junction held 10 bases outside the gene matches. Germline V gives CDR1 LNHNV, CDR2 YYDKDF (reference sequence). This CDR3 spans 16 amino acids. Here the CDR3 DNA reads TGTGCCACCAGCAGAGATCCCCGAGGGACAGACAACGAGCAGTACTTC. Its translation is CATSRDPRGTDNEQYF. Full variable domain (rest looked up from reference TRBV15 and TRBJ2-7): DAMVIQNPRYQVTQFGKPVTLSCSQTLNHNVMYWYQQKSSQAPKLLFHYYDKDFNNEADTPDNFQSRRPNTSFCFLDIRSPGLGDTAMYLCATSRDPRGTDNEQYFGPGTRLTVT.

This clonotype has a count of ten or more. The chain couples TRBV29-1 to TRBJ2-3; D call uncertain. V lost 3 bases to trimming and J lost 2 bases, with 6 bases between them. Germline values: CDR1 SQVTM, CDR2 ANQGSEA. This CDR3 region has 12 residues. The CDR3 nucleotides are TGCAGCGTTGATCCGAACACAGATACGCAGTATTTT. Protein product: CSVDPNTDTQYF.

This clonotype has ten or more counts. The gene calls are TRBV7-9 and TRBJ2-5, with D perhaps matching TRBD2 (6 bases). Germline CDR1 is SEHNR and CDR2 is FQNEAQ (reference sequence). The CDR3 covers 14 residues. The V end lost 0 bases, the J end lost 4 bases, and 9 bases lay between the germline ends. CDR3 sequence (DNA): TGTGCCAGCAGCTTAGCTAACGGGGGAGAGACCCAGTACTTC. This codes for CASSLANGGETQYF.

This clonotype was recorded at least ten times. This chain links TRBV28 with TRBJ1-3; unclear D gene. The germline gives CDR1 MDHEN, CDR2 SYDVKM. CDR3 length: 14 amino acids. The V and J ends lost 6 bases and 1 base respectively, with 10 bases between them. The chain's CDR3 is CASSPGGSGNTIYF. The CDR3, as DNA: TGTGCCAGCAGCCCGGGCGGATCTGGAAACACCATATATTTT.

The chain couples TRBV20-1 to TRBJ2-2; weak D call: TRBD1 (5 bases). This CDR3 has 14 amino acids. Germline CDR1 is DFQATT and CDR2 is SNEGSKA (reference sequence). V gave up 3 bases and J gave up 6 bases, with 14 bases separating them. CDR3 in amino acids: CSASRSRGPGELFF. In DNA, the CDR3 is TGCAGTGCTAGTCGGTCTAGGGGTCCCGGGGAGCTGTTTTTT.

This clonotype was seen a handful of times. This sequence joins TRBV5-1 and TRBJ2-1; 10 positions match TRBD2. The CDR3 spans 16 residues. The germline gives CDR1 SGHRS, CDR2 YFSETQ. V lost 3 bases to trimming and J lost 6 bases; unmatched junction nucleotides: 9. The CDR3 loop is CASSSGGLAGANEQFF. The CDR3 region has the DNA TGCGCCAGCAGCTCGGGAGGGCTAGCGGGGGCCAATGAGCAGTTCTTC. The full variable domain, with the rest looked up from reference TRBV5-1 and TRBJ2-1, is KAGVTQTPRYLIKTRGQQVTLSCSPISGHRSVSWYQQTPGQGLQFLFEYFSETQRNKGNFPGRFSGRQFSNSRSEMNVSTLELGDSALYLCASSSGGLAGANEQFFGPGTRLTVL.

This clonotype occurred once. An end of the junction does not agree with germline; a read error may underlie this. The chain has TRBV7-9 and TRBJ2-1; 12 positions match TRBD2. Germline lookup yields CDR1 SEHNR and CDR2 FQNEAQ (reference sequence). CDR3 length equals 14 residues. The CDR3 loop is CAISPGLAGLSGIF. CDR3 DNA sequence: TGTGCCATCAGCCCGGGACTAGCGGGTCTCTCGGGGATCTTC.

The chain uses TRBV7-3 and TRBJ2-3; D call uncertain. Germline CDR1 reads SGHTA; CDR2 reads FQGTGA. CDR3 length: 13 amino acids. Trimming removed 1 base at V and 5 bases at J, with 7 bases between. The CDR3 bases are TGTGCCAGCAGCTTAATGCCGGGAGATACGCAGTATTTT. This translates into CASSLMPGDTQYF.

This clonotype was counted many times. The chain has TRBV7-2 and TRBJ2-7; 10 nucleotides align to TRBD1. The germline V gene has CDR1 SGHTA and CDR2 FQGNSA. The CDR3 runs 14 residues. The J segment lost 6 bases and the V segment lost 6 bases, leaving 8 bases of the junction unmatched. This CDR3 is CASRPGTGDIEQYF. The CDR3 DNA is TGTGCCAGCAGACCCGGGACAGGGGATATCGAGCAGTACTTC.